This TCR beta chain was documented in a study of CD4 T cells in relation to SARS-CoV-2 and coronaviruses (dated by TCRdb to about 2021). As for the study more broadly: In the ViraFEST assay, PBMCs were cultured with antigen for nine to ten days, after which TCR beta CDR3s were sequenced to identify clonal expansions specific to the antigen. An HIV-1 Nef peptide pool or a no-peptide culture served as the negative reference condition. Patient-derived lymphoblastoid cell lines were used to map the HLA restriction of shared crossreactive spike epitopes. At the level of individual TCR clonotypes, the study evaluated whether memory CD4+ T cells crossreact between the spike proteins of SARS-CoV-2 and those of common cold coronaviruses. The Adaptive Biotechnologies TCR-sequencing kit was used to sequence samples from three pre-COVID donors and the naive versus memory experiments, while other data came from Illumina-based sequencing. A different, Illumina-based TCR-beta assay was used to sequence expansion assays from other donors in the study. Beyond this particular receptor, the publication reports: The study was limited by small numbers of patients and tested TCRs. Pre-pandemic and post-infection samples were not both contributed by any donor, so tracing of the source of pre-existing responses was limited. Since the crossreactivity analysis centred on spike protein, crossreactivity against other viral proteins was not assessed. Compared with monoreactive clones, crossreactive clones had significantly weaker SARS-CoV-2-driven expansion, a result consistent with antigenic imprinting. Memory CD4+ clonotypes crossrecognizing SARS-CoV-2 and at least one common cold coronavirus spike were found in roughly three fifths of donors.

From cysteine to phenylalanine, the CDR3 is 12 amino acids long. Only the CDR3 portion is preserved as DNA: 36 bases, with reading frame beginning at the first base. The trim is 0 bases for V and 7 bases for J, with a gap of 6 bases between the germline ends. Via the germline V gene, CDR1 is SGHDN and CDR2 FVKESK. On this clone itself: Which antigen it targets is not known. Within one base of it there is no much larger clone, and no base qualities were kept.

CD4+ T cells from unexposed donors were collected before the COVID-19 pandemic (2011-2018). The EasySep CD4+ T cell isolation kit was used to isolate CD4+ T cells once the cultures had run for approximately ten days. As cell numbers permitted, CD4+ T cells from unexposed donors were tested for reactivity to SARS-CoV-2 S and N and to four common cold coronavirus spike pools. PBMCs were cultured at under 2.5 million per well in IMDM supplemented with around 4.7% human AB serum and approximately 9.8 IU/ml IL-2. Half of the culture medium was replaced with fresh IL-2-containing medium on days 3 and 7. In general, every peptide culture condition was set up in three replicate wells. The leukapheresis product used for the unexposed donors was purchased from a commercial source. Ficoll-Paque PLUS gradient centrifugation was used to isolate PBMCs from either whole blood or leukapheresis product. PBMCs were either cryopreserved at -140 degrees C or used fresh in the expansion assay. The QIAamp Micro DNA Kit was used to extract genomic DNA from the CD4+ T cells.

Libraries were constructed by the immunoSEQ multiplex PCR assay. Processing in the source paper ran as follows. During preprocessing, nonproductive sequences were removed, as were CDR3s that did not start with C, did not end with F or W, or were shorter than 7 amino acids. The MANAFEST web app was used to call antigen-specific clonotypes on the basis of expansion compared with the reference and with other culture wells. A clone was considered positive if significant expansion relative to the reference culture was observed in 2 of 3 replicate wells at an FDR below 0.05. For a clone to be considered positive, significant expansion relative to all other tandem wells and an odds ratio above 5 were also required. CDR3 homology was quantified as pairwise Levenshtein distance, calculated with the stringdist R package after three terminal residues were trimmed from each end. TCRdb provides this immuneACCESS table in a form limited to in-frame rearrangements. Some clones are lacking; in checked studies, under half of them reflect an unresolved V gene, and why the rest are absent is not known. The V and J calls and clone size were taken over from that table, and D and trimming were inferred from the DNA. The sample table holds over 20,000 clones, of which more than 60% were seen once. Less than 20% of the sample is taken by the ten largest.

The chain is assembled from TRBV14 and TRBJ2-5; no D gene call is confident. Sequenced: CD4+ T cells from PBMCs, cultured in vitro. This TCR came from a human donor in good health. The CDR3: CASSQDWGTQYF. The nucleotide sequence is given as TGTGCCAGCAGCCAAGATTGGGGGACCCAGTACTTC. Supplemented by the reference TRBV14 and TRBJ2-5 proteins around the CDR3, the complete variable domain is EAGVTQFPSHSVIEKGQTVTLRCDPISGHDNLYWYRRVMGKEIKFLLHFVKESKQDESGMPNNRFLAERTGGTYSTLKVQPAELEDSGVYFCASSQDWGTQYFGPGTRLLVL.